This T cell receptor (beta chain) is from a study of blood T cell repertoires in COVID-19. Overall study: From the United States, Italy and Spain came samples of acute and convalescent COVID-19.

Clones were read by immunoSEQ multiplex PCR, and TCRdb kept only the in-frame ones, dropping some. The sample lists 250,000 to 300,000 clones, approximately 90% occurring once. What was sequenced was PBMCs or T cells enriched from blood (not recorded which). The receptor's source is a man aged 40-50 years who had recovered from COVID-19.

CDR3 nucleotide sequence: TGCGCCAGCAGTGAGAGTTCGCGCAGGGAGGATGGCTACACCTTC. This codes for CASSESSRREDGYTF. The chain is built from TRBV10-1 and TRBJ1-2; D perhaps matches TRBD1 (5 bases). This CDR3 spans 15 amino acids. V lost 2 bases, J lost 6 bases, and 16 bases lay in between. Germline assignment: CDR1 WNHNN and CDR2 SYGVQD (reference sequence).